These 10 T cell receptor beta chains share one sample of origin, sequenced in a study of shared clonotypes between healthy human individuals. Sequencing used immunoSEQ multiplex PCR; TCRdb keeps in-frame clones, though not all of them. The profile covers about 1.5 million clones, with approximately 96% appearing a single time and approximately 1.2% taken by the ten largest. Sequenced sample: naive CD4+ T cells sorted from blood. Subset in this sample: CD45RA+ positively selected. Receptors were obtained from a man under 40 in good health.

This clone appeared once. The chain couples TRBV5-1 to TRBJ2-3; TRBD1 matches at 10 bases. Losses at the gene ends were 2 bases for V and 2 bases for J; bases not matched to a gene: 8. Germline values: CDR1 SGHRS, CDR2 YFSETQ. This CDR3 has 17 amino acids. The CDR3, as DNA: TGCGCCAGCAGCTTTCTTTCTGGGACAGGGGACACAGATACGCAGTATTTT. Translating it yields CASSFLSGTGDTDTQYF.

The DNA for the CDR3 is TGTGCCATCAGTGTAGGGGACAGCCCAATGAAATATGGCTACACCTTC. Translated, it gives CAISVGDSPMKYGYTF. The chain uses TRBV10-3 and TRBJ1-2; 7 nucleotides align to TRBD1. This CDR3 has 16 amino acids. Germline V CDR1 and CDR2: ENHRY, SYGVKD. V lost 4 bases to trimming and J lost 5 bases; unmatched junction nucleotides: 13.

The chain uses TRBV5-1 and TRBJ2-7, with D possibly being TRBD1 or TRBD2 (6 bases each). The germline gives CDR1 SGHRS, CDR2 YFSETQ. The CDR3 extends over 15 amino acids. V lost 5 bases, J lost 2 bases, and 17 bases lay in between. The CDR3 loop reads CASSWGAGNAYEQYF. For the CDR3, the DNA is TGCGCCAGCAGTTGGGGGGCAGGGAATGCCTACGAGCAGTACTTC.

The chain's CDR3 is CASSPAEKLFF. The CDR3 coding sequence is TGTGCCAGCAGTCCAGCTGAAAAACTGTTTTTT. The rearrangement links TRBV25-1 to TRBJ1-4, with D unclear. With 5 bases removed from V and 7 bases from J, the gap between germline ends came to 5 bases. The CDR3 has 11 amino acids. Germline CDR1 is MGHDK and CDR2 is SYGVNS.

The chain uses TRBV28 and TRBJ1-1; D call uncertain. The CDR3 is made up of 12 amino acids. V was trimmed by 3 bases and J by 11 bases, leaving 13 bases between them. CDR1 is MDHEN and CDR2 is SYDVKM in the germline V gene. In nucleotides, the CDR3 is TGTGCCAGCAGTTTGGGAGGCCTGAGGGCTTTCTTT. Amino acid sequence: CASSLGGLRAFF.

V is TRBV29-1 and J is TRBJ2-3, with D unresolved. The CDR3 contains 11 residues. Trimming took off 8 bases at V and 1 base at J, with 7 bases between the two ends. Per the germline V gene, CDR1 is SQVTM and CDR2 is ANQGSEA. The CDR3 loop is CSPTRTDTQYF. CDR3 nucleotide sequence: TGCAGCCCGACGCGCACAGATACGCAGTATTTT.

This clone was detected once. The rearrangement uses TRBV7-9 and TRBJ2-1; 9 bases match TRBD2. The J segment lost 10 bases and the V segment lost 3 bases, leaving 10 bases of the junction unmatched. The CDR3 is 15 amino acids. Germline-derived CDR1 and CDR2 are SEHNR and FQNEAQ (reference sequence). The CDR3 region is CASSFRVAGEREQFF. CDR3 DNA sequence: TGTGCCAGCAGCTTTCGGGTAGCGGGAGAAAGAGAGCAGTTCTTC.

The chain couples TRBV27 to TRBJ2-1; 11 nucleotides align to TRBD1. Germline V CDR1 and CDR2: MNHEY, SMNVEV (reference sequence). Trimming cost V 4 bases and J 9 bases; bases outside gene matches: 8. CDR3 length: 15 residues. Written as DNA, the CDR3 is TGTGCCAGCAGTTCCGTTGGGACAGGGGGGACTGAGCAGTTCTTC. Translating it yields CASSSVGTGGTEQFF.

This rearrangement joins TRBV18 to TRBJ2-4, with TRBD1 identical over 9 bases. Per the germline V gene, CDR1 is KGHSH and CDR2 is LQKENI. J lost 5 bases, V lost 4 bases, and 12 bases had no gene match. This CDR3 is 17 amino acids long. The chain's CDR3 is CASSLQKGQGGENIQYF. CDR3 DNA: TGTGCCAGCTCACTGCAGAAGGGACAGGGCGGCGAAAACATTCAGTACTTC.

Comment on this clone: This same CDR3 is encoded by further DNA sequences in the sample. The genes are TRBV5-1 and TRBJ2-3; D gene unclear. CDR3 length equals 12 residues. Per germline, CDR1 SGHRS and CDR2 YFSETQ. V was trimmed by 0 bases and J by 6 bases, leaving 5 bases between them. The CDR3 region is CASSLAADTQYF. DNA for the CDR3: TGCGCCAGCAGCTTGGCGGCGGATACGCAGTATTTT.